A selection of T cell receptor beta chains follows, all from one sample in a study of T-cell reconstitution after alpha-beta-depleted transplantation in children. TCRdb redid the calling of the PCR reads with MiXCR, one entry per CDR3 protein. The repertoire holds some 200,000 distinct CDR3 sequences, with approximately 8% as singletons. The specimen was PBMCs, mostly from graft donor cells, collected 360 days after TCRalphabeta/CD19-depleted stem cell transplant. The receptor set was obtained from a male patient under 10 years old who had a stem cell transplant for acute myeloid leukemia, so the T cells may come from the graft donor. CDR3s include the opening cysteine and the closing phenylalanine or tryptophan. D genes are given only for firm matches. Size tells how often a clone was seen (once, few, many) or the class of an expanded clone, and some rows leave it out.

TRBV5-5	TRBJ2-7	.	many	CASSPGQPFSYEQYF	TGTGCCAGCAGTCCCGGACAGCCATTCTCCTACGAGCAGTACTTC
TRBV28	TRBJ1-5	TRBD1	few	CASRSGTAYQPQHF	TGTGCCAGCAGGTCCGGGACAGCGTATCAGCCCCAGCATTTT
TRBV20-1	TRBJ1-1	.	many	CSARRIPEAFF	TGCAGTGCTAGGAGGATCCCTGAAGCTTTCTTT
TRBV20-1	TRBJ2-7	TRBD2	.	CCARLGGTSGSYEQYF	TGCTGTGCTAGGCTAGGGGGGACTAGCGGCTCCTACGAGCAGTACTTC
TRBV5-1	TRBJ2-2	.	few	CASSLEGPNTGELFF	TGCGCCAGCAGCTTGGAGGGACCGAACACCGGGGAGCTGTTTTTT
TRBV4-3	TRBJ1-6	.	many	CASSQAGQAPLHF	TGCGCCAGCAGCCAAGCAGGGCAGGCACCCCTCCACTTT
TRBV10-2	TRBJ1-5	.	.	CALHWALEPGVLGNQPQHF	TGCGCCCTCCACTGGGCCCTCGAACCGGGTGTGTTGGGGAATCAGCCCCAGCATTTT
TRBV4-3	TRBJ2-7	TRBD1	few	CASSQESYRGLYEQYF	TGCGCCAGCAGCCAAGAAAGTTACAGGGGCCTATACGAGCAGTACTTC
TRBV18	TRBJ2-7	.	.	CASSSRRVYEQYF	TGTGCCAGCTCCAGCCGGAGAGTCTACGAGCAGTACTTC
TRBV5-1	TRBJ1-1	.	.	CASSLSSATVNTEAFF	TGCGCCAGCAGCTTGTCATCTGCTACAGTGAACACTGAAGCTTTCTTT
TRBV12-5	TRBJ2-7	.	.	CASGKTGRGYEQYF	TGTGCTAGTGGCAAGACAGGCCGGGGGTACGAGCAGTACTTC
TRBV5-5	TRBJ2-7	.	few	CASRYSPGVYEQYF	TGTGCCAGCAGATACTCGCCGGGTGTTTACGAGCAGTACTTC
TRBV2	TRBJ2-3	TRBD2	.	CASSLYGTSGAADTQYF	TGTGCCAGCAGCCTTTATGGGACTAGCGGGGCGGCAGATACGCAGTATTTT
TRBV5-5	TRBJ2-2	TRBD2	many	CASSLTSGTTNTGELFF	TGTGCCAGCAGCTTGACTAGCGGGACAACGAACACCGGGGAGCTGTTTTTT
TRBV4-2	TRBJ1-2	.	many	CASSLPRGEDGYTF	TGTGCCAGCAGCCTCCCCCGGGGGGAGGATGGCTACACCTTC
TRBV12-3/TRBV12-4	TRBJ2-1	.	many	CASKTSGAENEQFF	TGTGCCAGCAAAACTTCAGGGGCGGAAAATGAGCAGTTCTTC
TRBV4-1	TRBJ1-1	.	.	CASTAPGHLEAFF	TGCGCCAGCACCGCACCGGGACACCTTGAAGCTTTCTTT
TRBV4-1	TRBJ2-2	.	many	CASSQVGTRAGELFF	TGCGCCAGCAGCCAAGTAGGGACCAGGGCCGGGGAGCTGTTTTTT
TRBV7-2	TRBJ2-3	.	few	CASSLRSTSTDTQYF	TGTGCCAGCAGCTTACGCAGCACTAGCACAGATACGCAGTATTTT
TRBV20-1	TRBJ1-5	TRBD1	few	CSAQTGFGQPQHF	TGCAGTGCCCAGACAGGGTTCGGGCAGCCCCAGCATTTT
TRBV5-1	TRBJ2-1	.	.	CASSLEGGLHNEQFF	TGCGCCAGCAGCTTGGAGGGGGGGCTCCATAATGAGCAGTTCTTC